The clone carrying this TCR beta chain appeared once. The protocol was immunoSEQ multiplex PCR, while the TCRdb copy is restricted to in-frame clones and leaves out a portion. Of 45,000 to 60,000 clones in the sample, 75% to 90% were seen once. This CDR3 has 16 amino acids. V was pared by 7 bases and J by 7 bases, with 12 bases of the junction left unmatched. Germline CDR1 is SGHAT and CDR2 is FQNNGV. The source of the sample is a study of control samples from healthy donors and cancer patients. This clonotype was obtained from a man in his sixties with head and neck cancer. Specimen: PBMCs. The V and J genes are TRBV11-2 and TRBJ2-5, with TRBD2 matching 13 bases. CDR3 protein: CASNQRLAGGLGTQYF. The CDR3 DNA follows: TGTGCCAGCAACCAAAGACTAGCGGGGGGCTTGGGGACCCAGTACTTC.